This TCR beta chain is drawn from a study of CD8 T cells in acute hepatitis C reinfection. Study-level points and caveats: Regardless of outcome, 10 to 15 public clonotypes appeared, one using V04-02/J02-02.

Clones were sequenced by immunoSEQ multiplex PCR, and TCRdb holds only the in-frame ones, with some missing. The data show over 35,000 clones, about 87% seen once. Time point indicated: naive CD8 control sorted from an acute-time-point sample. People who inject drugs in the Montreal Hepatitis C Cohort were donors. Acute primary HCV meant a new positive RNA or antibody result following a negative test within 24 weeks. Cells were stained for CD3, CD8 and CD45RO, excluding dead cells. In regard to this clone: The antigen is undetermined.

CDR1 and CDR2 (germline): MNHEY, SMNVEV (reference sequence). The CDR3 covers 14 residues. Deletions cut 7 bases from V and 1 base from J, with 8 bases between. Sequencing was carried out using naive CD8+ T cells from PBMCs. The chain is built from TRBV27 and TRBJ2-6; no definite D call. The receptor comes from a man aged 25-45 years with chronic hepatitis C. DNA for the CDR3: TGTGCCAGCACCCGGTATTCTGGGGCCAACGTCCTGACTTTC. Its protein is CASTRYSGANVLTF.